This T cell receptor beta chain derives from a study of T cell responses to AZD1222 COVID-19 vaccine. Study outcomes and limitations: Without day 14 samples, only post-peak T cell repertoires were studied. Unmutated variant regions are reportedly targeted by nearly half of spike-specific TCRs. Among the donors, most were white British and more were female, and clonal diversity was possibly underestimated. With dominance at 160-218 and 743-854, vaccine-associated CD4 TCRs spanned spike.

The ends were cut back, 2 bases at V and 10 bases at J, with 18 bases in the middle. Germline V CDR1 and CDR2: ENHRY, SYGVKD. The CDR3 sequence is 15 residues long. TCRdb's copy holds only in-frame clones and misses some; the assay was immunoSEQ multiplex PCR. Of tens of thousands of clones in the sample, roughly 87% were seen once. Comment on this clone: Its antigen is not known.

This clonotype was sampled from an adult who received the AZD1222 COVID-19 vaccine. The V call is TRBV10-3, the J call TRBJ2-1; D not resolved. The source material was peripheral blood, sampled 28 days after the second AZD1222 dose. The CDR3 region is CAISEKQLYKDEQFF. For the CDR3, the DNA is TGTGCCATCAGTGAGAAACAGCTCTACAAAGACGAGCAGTTCTTC.